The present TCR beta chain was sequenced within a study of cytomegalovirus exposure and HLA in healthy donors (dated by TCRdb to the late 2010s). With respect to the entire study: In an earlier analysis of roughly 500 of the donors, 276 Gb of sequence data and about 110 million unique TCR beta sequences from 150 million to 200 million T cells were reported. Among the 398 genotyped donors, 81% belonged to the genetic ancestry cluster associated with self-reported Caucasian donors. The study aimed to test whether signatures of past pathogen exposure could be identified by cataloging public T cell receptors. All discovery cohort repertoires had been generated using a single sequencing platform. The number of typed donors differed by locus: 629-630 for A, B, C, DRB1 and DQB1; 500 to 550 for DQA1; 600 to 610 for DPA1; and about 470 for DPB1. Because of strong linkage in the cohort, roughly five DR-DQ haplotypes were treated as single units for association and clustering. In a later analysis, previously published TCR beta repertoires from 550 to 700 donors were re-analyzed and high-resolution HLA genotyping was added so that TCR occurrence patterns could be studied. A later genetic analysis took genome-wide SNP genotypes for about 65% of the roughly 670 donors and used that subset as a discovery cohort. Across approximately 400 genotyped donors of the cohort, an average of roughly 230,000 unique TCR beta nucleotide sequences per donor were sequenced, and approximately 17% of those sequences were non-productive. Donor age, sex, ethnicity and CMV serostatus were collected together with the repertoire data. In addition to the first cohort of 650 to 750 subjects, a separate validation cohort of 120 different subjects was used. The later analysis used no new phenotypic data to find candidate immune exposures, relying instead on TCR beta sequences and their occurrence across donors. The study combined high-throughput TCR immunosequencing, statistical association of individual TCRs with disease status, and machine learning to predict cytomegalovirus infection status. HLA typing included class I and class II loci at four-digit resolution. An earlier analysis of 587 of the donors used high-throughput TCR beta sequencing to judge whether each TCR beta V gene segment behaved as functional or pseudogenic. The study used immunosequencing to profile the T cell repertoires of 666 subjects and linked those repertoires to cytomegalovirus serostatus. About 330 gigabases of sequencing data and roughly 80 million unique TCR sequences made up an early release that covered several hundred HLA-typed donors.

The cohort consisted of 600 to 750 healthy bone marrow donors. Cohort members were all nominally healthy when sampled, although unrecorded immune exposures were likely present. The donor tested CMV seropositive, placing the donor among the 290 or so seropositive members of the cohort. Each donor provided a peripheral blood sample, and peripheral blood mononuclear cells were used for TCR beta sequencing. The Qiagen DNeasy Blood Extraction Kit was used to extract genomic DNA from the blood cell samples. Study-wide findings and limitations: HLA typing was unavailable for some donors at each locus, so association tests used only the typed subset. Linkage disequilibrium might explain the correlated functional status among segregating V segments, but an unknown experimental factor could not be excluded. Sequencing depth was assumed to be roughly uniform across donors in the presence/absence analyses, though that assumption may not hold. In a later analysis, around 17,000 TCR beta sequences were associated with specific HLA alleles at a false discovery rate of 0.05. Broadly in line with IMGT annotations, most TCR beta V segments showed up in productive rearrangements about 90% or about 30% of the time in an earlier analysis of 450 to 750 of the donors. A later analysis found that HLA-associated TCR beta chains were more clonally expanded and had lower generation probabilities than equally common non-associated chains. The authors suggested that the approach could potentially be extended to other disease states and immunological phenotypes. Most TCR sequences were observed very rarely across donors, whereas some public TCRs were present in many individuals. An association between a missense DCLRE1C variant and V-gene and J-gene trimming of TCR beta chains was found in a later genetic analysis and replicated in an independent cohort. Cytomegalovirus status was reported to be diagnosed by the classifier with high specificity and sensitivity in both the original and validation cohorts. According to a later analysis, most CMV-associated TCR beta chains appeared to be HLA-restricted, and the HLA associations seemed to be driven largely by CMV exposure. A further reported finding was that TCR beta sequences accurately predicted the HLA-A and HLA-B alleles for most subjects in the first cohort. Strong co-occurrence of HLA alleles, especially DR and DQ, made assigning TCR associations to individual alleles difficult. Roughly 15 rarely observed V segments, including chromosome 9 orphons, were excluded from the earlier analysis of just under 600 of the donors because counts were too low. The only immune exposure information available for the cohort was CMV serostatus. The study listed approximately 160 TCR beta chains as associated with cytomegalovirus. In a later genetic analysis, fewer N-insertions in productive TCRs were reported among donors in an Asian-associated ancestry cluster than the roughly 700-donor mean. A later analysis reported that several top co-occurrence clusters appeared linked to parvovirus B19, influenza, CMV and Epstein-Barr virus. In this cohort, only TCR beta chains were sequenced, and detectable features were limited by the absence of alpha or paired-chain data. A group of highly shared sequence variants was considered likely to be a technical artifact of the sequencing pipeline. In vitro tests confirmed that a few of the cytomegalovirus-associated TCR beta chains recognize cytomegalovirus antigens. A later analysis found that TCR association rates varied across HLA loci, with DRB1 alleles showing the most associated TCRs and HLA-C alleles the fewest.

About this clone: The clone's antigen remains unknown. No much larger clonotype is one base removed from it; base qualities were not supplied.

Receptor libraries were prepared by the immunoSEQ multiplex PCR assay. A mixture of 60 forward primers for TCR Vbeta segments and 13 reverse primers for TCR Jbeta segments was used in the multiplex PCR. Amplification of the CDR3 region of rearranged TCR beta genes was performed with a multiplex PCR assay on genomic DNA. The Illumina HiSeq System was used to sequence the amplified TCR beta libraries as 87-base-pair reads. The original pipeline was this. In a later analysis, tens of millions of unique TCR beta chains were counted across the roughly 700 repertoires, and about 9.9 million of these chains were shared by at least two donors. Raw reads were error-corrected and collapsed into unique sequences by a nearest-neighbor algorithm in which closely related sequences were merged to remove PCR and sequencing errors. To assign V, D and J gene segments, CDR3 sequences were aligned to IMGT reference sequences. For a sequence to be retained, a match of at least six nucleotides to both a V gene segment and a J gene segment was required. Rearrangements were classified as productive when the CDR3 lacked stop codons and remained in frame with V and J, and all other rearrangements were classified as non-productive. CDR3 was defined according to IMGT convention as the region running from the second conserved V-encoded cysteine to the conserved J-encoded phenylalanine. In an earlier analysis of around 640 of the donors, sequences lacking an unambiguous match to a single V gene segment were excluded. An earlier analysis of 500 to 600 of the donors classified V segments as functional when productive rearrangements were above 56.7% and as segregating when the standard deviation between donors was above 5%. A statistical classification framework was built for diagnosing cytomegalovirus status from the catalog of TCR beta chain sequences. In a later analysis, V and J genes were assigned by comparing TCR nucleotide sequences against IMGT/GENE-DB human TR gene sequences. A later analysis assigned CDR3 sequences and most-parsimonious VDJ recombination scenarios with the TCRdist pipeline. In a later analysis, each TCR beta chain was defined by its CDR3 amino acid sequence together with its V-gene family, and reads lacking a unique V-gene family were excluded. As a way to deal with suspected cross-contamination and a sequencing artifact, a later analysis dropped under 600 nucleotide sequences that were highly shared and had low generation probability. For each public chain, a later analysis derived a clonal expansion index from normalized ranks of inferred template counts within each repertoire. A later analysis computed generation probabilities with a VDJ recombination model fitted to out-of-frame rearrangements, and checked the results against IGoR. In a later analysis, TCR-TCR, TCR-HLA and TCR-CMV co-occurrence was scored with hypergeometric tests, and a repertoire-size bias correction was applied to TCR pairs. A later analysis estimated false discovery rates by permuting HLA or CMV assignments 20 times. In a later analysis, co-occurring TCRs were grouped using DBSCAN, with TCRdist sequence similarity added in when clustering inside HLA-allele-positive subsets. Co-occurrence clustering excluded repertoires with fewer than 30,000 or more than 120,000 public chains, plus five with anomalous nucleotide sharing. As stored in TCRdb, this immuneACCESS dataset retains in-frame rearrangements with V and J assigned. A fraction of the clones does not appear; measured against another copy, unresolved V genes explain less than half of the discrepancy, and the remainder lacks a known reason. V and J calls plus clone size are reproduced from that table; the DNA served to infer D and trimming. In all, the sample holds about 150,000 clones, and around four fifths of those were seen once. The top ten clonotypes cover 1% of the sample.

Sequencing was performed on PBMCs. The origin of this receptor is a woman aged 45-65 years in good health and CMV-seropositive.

The CDR3 region reads CSGILRWQGTEAFF. DNA sequence: TGCAGCGGTATACTCAGGTGGCAGGGCACTGAAGCTTTCTTT. Here the chain combines TRBV29-1 and TRBJ1-1; TRBD1 is a weak D gene call, 5 bases matching. V sheds 7 bases and J sheds 4 bases, leaving 19 bases between their ends. From the cysteine up to the phenylalanine, the CDR3 has a length of 14 residues. Just the 42-base CDR3 DNA is kept, in frame starting at base 1. CDR1 SQVTM and CDR2 ANQGSEA were looked up in the germline V gene. The full variable domain, with segments outside the CDR3 supplied by the reference TRBV29-1 and TRBJ1-1 proteins, appears as SAVISQKPSRDICQRGTSLTIQCQVDSQVTMMFWYRQQPGQSLTLIATANQGSEATYESGFVIDKFPISRPNLTFSTLTVSNMSPEDSSIYLCSGILRWQGTEAFFGQGTRLTVV.